The clone carrying this TCR beta chain turned up a few times. Its cognate antigen is unknown. The data are from a study of blood T cells in healthy people across ages. Study findings and constraints: Observed TCR beta diversity per million T cells went down as age went up. This fall followed a roughly linear course with age. PBMCs that were unsorted prevented a conclusive naive versus antigen-experienced comparison.

A second PCR of 7 to 11 cycles used a sample-barcoded 5' primer and a J-beta primer mix. Each CDR3 protein is one row after TCRdb ran MiXCR on the 5' RACE reads. Among hundreds of thousands of distinct CDR3 sequences listed, under 65% were seen once. The receptor was isolated from a man aged 55-75 years in good health. The sample taken for sequencing was blood.

CDR3 protein: CASSQGVRDPSGANVLTF. CDR3 DNA sequence: TGTGCCAGCAGCCAAGGGGTCAGAGATCCCTCTGGGGCCAACGTCCTGACTTTC. The chain combines TRBV4-2 with TRBJ2-6; D unclear. Germline assignment: CDR1 LGHNA and CDR2 YNFKEQ. Trimming pared 1 base from V and 0 bases from J, leaving 13 bases between. This CDR3 has 18 residues.